The text below deals with one T cell receptor beta chain. Authors' processing steps: Nucleated cell number was recorded as an estimate derived from reference gene primer amplification. TCRdb's table, derived via immunoSEQ multiplex PCR, lists solely in-frame clones and lacks some. V and J calls and clone size follow that table, whereas D and trimming were derived from the DNA. The profile shows 70,000 to 100,000 clones, roughly 90% of them singletons. This sample stems from a study of blood T cell repertoires in COVID-19. About the study: The samples span acute and convalescent COVID-19 from the United States, Italy and Spain. PBMCs, B-cell-depleted T cells, or T cells were the source of the cDNA or gDNA that made up the material.

Germline V gives CDR1 SEHNR, CDR2 FQNEAQ (reference sequence). The CDR3 totals 11 residues. The J gene is TRBJ2-7, the V gene TRBV7-9; D gene unclear. Sample: peripheral blood. The source of this sequence is a woman of 80 years or more with active or convalescent COVID-19. The CDR3 reads CATSSLNEQYF. CDR3 nucleotide sequence: TGTGCGACCAGCAGCTTAAACGAGCAGTACTTC.